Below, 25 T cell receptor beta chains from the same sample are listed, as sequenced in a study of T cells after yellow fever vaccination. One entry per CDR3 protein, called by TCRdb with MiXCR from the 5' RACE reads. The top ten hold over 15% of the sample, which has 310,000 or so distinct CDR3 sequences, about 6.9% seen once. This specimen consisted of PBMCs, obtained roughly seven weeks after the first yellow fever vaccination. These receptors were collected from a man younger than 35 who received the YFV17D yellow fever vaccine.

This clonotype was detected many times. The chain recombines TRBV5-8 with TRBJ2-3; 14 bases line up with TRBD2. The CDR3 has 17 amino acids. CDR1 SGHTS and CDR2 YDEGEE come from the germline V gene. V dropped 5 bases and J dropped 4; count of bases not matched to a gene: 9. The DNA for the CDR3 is TGTGCCAGCAGACCGCCGACTAGCGGGGGGGCCGCAGATACGCAGTATTTT. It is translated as CASRPPTSGGAADTQYF.

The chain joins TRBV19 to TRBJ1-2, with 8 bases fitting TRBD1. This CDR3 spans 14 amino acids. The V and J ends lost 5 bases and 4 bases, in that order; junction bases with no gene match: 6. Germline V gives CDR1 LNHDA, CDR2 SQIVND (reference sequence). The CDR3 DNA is TGTGCCAGTAGTCCAGGGGGCGTGAGCTATGGCTACACCTTC. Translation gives CASSPGGVSYGYTF.

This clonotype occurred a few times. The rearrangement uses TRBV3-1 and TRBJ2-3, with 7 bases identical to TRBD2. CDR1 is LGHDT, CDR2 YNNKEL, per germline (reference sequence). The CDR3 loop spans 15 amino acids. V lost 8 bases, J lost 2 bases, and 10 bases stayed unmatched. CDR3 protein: CASAAAGEFTDTQYF. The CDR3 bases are TGTGCCAGCGCAGCGGCGGGGGAATTCACAGATACGCAGTATTTT.

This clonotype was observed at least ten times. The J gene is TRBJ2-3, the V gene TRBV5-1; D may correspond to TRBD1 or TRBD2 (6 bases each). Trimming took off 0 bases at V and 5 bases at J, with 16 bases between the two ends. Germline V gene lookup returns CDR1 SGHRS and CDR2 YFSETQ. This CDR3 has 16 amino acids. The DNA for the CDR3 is TGCGCCAGCAGCTTGGGACCTGCGGAGGGGGGAGATACGCAGTATTTT. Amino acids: CASSLGPAEGGDTQYF.

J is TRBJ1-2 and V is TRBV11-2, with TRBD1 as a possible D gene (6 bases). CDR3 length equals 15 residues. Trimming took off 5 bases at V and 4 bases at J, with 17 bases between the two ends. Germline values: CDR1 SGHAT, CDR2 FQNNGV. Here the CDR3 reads CASSQGGDLLYGYTF. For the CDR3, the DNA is TGTGCCAGCAGCCAAGGGGGGGACCTTCTCTATGGCTACACCTTC.

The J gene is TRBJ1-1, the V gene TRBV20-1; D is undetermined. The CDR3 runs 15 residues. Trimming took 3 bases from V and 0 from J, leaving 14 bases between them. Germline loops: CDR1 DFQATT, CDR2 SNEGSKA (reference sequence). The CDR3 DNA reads TGCAGTGCTAGGAAAAGGGAGAACATGAACACTGAAGCTTTCTTT. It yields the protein CSARKRENMNTEAFF.

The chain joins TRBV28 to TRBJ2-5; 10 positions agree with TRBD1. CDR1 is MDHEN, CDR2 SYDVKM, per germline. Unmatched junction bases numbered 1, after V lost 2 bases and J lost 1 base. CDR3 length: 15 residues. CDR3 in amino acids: CASSLGTGVQETQYF. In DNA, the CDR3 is TGTGCCAGCAGTTTAGGGACAGGGGTCCAAGAGACCCAGTACTTC.

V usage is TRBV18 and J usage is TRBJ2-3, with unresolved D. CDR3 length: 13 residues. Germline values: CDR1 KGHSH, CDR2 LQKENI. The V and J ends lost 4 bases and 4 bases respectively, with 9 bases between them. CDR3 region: CASSRPAPDTQYF. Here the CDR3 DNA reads TGTGCCAGCTCACGACCGGCTCCAGATACGCAGTATTTT.

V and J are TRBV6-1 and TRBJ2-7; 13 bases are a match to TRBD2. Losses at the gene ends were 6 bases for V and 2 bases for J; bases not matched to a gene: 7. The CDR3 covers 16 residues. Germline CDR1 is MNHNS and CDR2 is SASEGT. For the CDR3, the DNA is TGTGCCAGCAGCCCCACCGGGACTAGCGGGACCTACGAGCAGTACGTC. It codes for CASSPTGTSGTYEQYV.

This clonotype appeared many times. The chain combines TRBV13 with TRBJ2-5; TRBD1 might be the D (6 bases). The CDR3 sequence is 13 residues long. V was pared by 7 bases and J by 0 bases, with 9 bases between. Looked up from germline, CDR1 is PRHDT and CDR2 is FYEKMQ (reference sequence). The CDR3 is CASTRGNQETQYF. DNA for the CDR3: TGTGCCAGCACTAGGGGGAACCAAGAGACCCAGTACTTC.

The CDR3 region is CASSRIQDENTEAFF. DNA for the CDR3: TGTGCCAGCTCACGCATACAGGATGAGAACACTGAAGCTTTCTTT. V and J are TRBV18 and TRBJ1-1; D might be TRBD1 (5 bases). Germline V CDR1 and CDR2: KGHSH, LQKENI. Deletions cut 4 bases from V and 1 base from J, with 13 bases between. The CDR3 is 15 amino acids.

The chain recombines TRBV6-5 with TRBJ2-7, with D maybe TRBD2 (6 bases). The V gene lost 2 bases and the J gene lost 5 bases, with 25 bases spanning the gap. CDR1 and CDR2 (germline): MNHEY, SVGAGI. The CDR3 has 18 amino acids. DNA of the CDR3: TGTGCCAGCAGTTACCAGGTAGAGAGGGGAGGAGGTAACCACGAGCAGTACGTC. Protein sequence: CASSYQVERGGGNHEQYV.

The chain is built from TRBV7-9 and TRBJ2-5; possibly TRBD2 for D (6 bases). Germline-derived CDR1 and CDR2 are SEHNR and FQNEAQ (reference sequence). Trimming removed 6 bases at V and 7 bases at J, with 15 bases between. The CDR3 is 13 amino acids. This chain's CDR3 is CASSRGFFVTQYF. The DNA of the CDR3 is TGTGCCAGCAGTCGGGGGTTTTTCGTGACCCAGTACTTC.

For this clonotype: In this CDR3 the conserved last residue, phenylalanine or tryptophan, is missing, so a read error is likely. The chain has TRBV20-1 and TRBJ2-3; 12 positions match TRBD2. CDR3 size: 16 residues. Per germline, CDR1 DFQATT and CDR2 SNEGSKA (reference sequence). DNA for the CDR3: TGCAGCGCTCCTAAGCTAGCGGGGGGGTTCACAGATACGCAGTATTCT. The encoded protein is CSAPKLAGGFTDTQYS.

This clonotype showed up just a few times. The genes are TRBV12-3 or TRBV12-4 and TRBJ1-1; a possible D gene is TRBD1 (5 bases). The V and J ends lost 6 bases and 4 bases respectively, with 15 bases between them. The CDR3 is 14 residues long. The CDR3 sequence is CASSRGQVGTEAFF. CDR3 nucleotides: TGTGCCAGCAGCCGCGGACAAGTCGGCACTGAAGCTTTCTTT.

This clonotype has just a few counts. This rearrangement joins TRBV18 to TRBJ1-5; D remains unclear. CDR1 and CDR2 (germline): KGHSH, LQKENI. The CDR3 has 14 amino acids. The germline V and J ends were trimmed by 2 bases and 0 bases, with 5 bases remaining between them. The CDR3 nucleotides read TGTGCCAGCTCACCAGTTTATAGCAATCAGCCCCAGCATTTT. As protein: CASSPVYSNQPQHF.

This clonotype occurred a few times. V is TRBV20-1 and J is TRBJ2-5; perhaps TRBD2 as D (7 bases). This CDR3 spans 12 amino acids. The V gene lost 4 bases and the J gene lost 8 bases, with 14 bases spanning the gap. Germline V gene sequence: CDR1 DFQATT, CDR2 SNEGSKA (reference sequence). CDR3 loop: CSATRGGRTQYF. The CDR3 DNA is TGCAGTGCTACGAGGGGGGGTCGCACCCAGTACTTC.

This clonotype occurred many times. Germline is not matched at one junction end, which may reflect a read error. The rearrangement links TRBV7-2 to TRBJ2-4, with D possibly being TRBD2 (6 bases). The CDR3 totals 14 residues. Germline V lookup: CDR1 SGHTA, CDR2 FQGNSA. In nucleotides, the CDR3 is TGCGCCAGCAGCCCGGGACTAGCCAAAAACATTCAGTACTTC. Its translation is CASSPGLAKNIQYF. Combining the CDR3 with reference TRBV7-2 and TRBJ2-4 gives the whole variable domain GAGVSQSPSNKVTEKGKDVELRCDPISGHTALYWYRQSLGQGLEFLIYFQGNSAPDKSGLPSDRFSAERTGGSVSTLTIQRTQQEDSAVYLCASSPGLAKNIQYFGAGTRLSVL.

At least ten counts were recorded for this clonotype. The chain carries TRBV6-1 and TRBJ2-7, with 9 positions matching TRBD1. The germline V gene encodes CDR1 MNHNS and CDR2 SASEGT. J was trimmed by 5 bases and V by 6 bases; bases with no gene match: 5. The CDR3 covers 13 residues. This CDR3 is CASRPGQGNEQYF. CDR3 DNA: TGTGCCAGCAGGCCCGGACAGGGGAACGAGCAGTACTTC.

The chain's CDR3 is CASSPSAAGLVEAFF. Here the CDR3 DNA reads TGTGCCAGCTCACCAAGTGCCGCGGGGCTAGTTGAAGCTTTCTTT. The J gene is TRBJ1-1, the V gene TRBV18, with D possibly being TRBD1 (5 bases). Germline V CDR1 and CDR2: KGHSH, LQKENI. V shed 2 bases and J shed 7 bases, with 17 bases lying between them. There are 15 residues in the CDR3. Drawing the rest from reference TRBV18 and TRBJ1-1, the complete variable domain is NAGVMQNPRHLVRRRGQEARLRCSPMKGHSHVYWYRQLPEEGLKFMVYLQKENIIDESGMPKERFSAEFPKEGPSILRIQQVVRGDSAAYFCASSPSAAGLVEAFFGQGTRLTVV.

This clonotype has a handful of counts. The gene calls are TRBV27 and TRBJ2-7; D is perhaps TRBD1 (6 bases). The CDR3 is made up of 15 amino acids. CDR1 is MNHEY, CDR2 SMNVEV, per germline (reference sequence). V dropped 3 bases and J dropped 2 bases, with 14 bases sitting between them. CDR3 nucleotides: TGTGCCAGCAGTTTTAAGGGACACCCCCCCTACGAGCAGTACTTC. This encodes CASSFKGHPPYEQYF.

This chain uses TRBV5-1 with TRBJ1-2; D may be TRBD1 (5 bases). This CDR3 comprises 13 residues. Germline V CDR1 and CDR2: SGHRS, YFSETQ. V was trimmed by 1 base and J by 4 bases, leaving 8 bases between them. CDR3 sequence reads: CASSLTTGYGYTF. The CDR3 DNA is TGCGCCAGCAGCTTGACCACAGGCTATGGCTACACCTTC.

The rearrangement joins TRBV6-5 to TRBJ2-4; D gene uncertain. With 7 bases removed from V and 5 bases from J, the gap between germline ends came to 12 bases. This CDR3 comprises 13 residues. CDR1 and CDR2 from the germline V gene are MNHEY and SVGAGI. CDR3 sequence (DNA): TGTGCCAGCAAGTCAGTCGACCAAAACATTCAGTACTTC. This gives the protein CASKSVDQNIQYF.

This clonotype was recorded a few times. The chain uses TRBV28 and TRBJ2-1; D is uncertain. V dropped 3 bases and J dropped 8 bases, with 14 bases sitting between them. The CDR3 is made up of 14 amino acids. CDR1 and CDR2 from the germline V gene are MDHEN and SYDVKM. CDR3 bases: TGTGCCAGCAGTTTTAATCCGATCTCGGATGAGCAGTTCTTC. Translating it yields CASSFNPISDEQFF.

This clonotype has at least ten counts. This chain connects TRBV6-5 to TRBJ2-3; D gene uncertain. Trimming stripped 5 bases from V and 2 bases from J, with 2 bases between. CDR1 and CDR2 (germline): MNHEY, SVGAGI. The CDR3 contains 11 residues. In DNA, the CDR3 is TGTGCCAGCAGTAACACAGATACGCAGTATTTT. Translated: CASSNTDTQYF.